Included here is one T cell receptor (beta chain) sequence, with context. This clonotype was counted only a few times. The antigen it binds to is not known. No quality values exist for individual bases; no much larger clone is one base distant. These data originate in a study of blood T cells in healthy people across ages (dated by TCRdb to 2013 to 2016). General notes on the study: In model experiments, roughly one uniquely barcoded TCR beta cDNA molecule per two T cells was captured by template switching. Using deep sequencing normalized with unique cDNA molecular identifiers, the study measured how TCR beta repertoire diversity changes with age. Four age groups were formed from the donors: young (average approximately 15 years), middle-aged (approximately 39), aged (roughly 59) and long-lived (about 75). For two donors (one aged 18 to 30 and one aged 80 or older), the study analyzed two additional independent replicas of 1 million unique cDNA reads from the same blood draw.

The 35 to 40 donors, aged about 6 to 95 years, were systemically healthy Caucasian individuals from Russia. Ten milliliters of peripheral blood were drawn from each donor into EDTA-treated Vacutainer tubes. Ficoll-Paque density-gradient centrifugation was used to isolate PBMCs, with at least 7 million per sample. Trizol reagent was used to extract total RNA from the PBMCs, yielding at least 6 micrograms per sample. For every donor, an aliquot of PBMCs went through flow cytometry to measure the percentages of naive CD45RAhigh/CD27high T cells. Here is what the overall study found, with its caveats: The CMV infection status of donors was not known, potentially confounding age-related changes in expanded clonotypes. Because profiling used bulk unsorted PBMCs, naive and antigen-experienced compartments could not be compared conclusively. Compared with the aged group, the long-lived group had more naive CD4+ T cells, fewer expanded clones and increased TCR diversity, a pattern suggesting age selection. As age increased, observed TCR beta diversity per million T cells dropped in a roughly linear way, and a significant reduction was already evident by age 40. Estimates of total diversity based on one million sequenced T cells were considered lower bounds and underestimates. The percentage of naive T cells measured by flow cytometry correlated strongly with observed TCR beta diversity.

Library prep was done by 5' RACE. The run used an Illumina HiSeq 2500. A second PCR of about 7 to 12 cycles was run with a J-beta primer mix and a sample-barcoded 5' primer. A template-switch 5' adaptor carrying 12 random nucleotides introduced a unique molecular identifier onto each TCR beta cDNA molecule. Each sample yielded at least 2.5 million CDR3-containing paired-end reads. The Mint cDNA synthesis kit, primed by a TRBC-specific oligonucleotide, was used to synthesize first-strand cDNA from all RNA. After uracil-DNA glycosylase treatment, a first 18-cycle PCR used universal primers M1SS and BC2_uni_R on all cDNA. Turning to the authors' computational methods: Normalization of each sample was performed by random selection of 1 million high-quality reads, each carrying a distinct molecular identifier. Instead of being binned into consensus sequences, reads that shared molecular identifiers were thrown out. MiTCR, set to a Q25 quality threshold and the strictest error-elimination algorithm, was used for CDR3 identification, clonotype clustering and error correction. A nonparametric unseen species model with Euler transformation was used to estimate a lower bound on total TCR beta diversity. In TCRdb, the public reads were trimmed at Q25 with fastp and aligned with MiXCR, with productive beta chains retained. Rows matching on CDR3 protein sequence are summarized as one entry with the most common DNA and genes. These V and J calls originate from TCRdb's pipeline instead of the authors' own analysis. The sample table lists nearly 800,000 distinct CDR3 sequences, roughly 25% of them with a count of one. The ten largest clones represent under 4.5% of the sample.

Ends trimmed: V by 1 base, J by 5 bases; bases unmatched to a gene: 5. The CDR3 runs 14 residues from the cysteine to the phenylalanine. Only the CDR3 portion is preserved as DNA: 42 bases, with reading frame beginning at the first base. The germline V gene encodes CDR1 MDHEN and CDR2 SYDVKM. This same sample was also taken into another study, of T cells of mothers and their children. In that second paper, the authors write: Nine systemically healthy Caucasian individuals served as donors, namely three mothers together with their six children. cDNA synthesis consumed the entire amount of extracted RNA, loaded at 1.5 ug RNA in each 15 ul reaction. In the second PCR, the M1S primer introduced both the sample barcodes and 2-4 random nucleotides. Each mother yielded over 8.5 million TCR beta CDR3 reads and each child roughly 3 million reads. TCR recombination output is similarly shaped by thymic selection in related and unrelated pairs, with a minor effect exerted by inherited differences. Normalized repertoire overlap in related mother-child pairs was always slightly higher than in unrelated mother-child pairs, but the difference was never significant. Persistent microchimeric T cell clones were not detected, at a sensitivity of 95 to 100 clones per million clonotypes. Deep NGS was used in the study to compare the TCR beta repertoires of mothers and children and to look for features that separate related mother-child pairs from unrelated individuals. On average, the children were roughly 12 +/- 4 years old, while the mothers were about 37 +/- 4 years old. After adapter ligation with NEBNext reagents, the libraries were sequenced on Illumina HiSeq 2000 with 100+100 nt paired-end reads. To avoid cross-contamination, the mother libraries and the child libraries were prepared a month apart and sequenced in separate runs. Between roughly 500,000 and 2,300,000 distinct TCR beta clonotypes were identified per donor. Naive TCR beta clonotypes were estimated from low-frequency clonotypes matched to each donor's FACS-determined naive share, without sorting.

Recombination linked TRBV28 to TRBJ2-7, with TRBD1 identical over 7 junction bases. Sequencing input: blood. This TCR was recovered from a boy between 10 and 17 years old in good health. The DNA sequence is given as TGTGCCAGCAGTTTATCCCCACAGGGGCACGAGCAGTACTTC. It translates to CASSLSPQGHEQYF.